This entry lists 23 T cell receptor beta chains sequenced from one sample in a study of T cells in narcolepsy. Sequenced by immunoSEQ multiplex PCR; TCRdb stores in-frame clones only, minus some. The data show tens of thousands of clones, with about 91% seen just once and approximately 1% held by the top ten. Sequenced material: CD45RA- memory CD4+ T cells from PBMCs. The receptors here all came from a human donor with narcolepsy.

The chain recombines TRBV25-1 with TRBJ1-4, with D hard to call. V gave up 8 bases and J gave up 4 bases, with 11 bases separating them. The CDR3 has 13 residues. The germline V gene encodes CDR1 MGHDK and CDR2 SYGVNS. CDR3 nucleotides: TGTGCCAGCCGGACGGATAATAATGAAAAACTGTTTTTT. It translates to CASRTDNNEKLFF.

The CDR3 here is CAWSVGTGEGYTF. The CDR3 DNA reads as TGTGCCTGGAGTGTTGGGACAGGGGAGGGCTACACCTTC. The chain has TRBV30 and TRBJ1-2; 10 positions match TRBD1. V lost 0 bases to trimming and J lost 8 bases; unmatched junction nucleotides: 3. Germline CDR1 is GTSNPN and CDR2 is SVGIG (reference sequence). The CDR3 is 13 amino acids.

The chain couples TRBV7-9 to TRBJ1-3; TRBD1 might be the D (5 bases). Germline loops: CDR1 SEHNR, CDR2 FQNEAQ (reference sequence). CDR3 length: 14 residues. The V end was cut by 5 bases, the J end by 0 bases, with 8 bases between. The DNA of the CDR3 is TGTGCCAGCAGCGTAGACAGCTCTGGAAACACCATATATTTT. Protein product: CASSVDSSGNTIYF.

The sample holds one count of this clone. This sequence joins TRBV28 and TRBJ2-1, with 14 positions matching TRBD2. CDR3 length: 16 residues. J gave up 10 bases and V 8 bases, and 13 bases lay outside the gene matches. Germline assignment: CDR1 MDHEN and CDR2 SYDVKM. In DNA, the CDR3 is TGTGCCAGCGCGAGGGCGACTAGCGGGAGGGTAGGAGAGCAGTTCTTC. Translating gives CASARATSGRVGEQFF.

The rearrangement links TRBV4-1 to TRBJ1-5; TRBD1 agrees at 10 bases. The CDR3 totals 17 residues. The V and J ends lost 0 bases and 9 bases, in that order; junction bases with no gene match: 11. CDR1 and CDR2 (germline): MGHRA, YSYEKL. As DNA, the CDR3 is TGCGCCAGCAGCCAAGAATTCAGGGACAGGGGCAGGAGGCCCCAGCATTTT. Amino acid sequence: CASSQEFRDRGRRPQHF.

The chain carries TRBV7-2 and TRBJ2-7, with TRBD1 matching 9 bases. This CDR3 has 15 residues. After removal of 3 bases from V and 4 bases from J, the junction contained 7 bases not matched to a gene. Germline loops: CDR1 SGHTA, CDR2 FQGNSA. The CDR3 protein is CASSFTGGTVYEQYF. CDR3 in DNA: TGTGCCAGCAGCTTTACAGGGGGCACAGTTTACGAGCAGTACTTC.

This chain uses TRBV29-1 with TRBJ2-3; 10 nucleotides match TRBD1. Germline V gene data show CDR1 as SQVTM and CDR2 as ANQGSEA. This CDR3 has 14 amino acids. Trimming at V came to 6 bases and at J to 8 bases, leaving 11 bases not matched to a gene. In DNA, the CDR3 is TGCAGCGTGAGTCGGGACAGGGGTTACGGTACGCAGTATTTT. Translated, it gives CSVSRDRGYGTQYF.

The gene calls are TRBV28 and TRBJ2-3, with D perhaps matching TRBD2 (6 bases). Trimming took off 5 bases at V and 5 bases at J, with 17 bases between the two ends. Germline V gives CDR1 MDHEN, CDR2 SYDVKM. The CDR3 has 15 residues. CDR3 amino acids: CASSLPGLSLDTQYF. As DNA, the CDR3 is TGTGCCAGCAGTCTGCCGGGACTCTCTTTAGATACGCAGTATTTT.

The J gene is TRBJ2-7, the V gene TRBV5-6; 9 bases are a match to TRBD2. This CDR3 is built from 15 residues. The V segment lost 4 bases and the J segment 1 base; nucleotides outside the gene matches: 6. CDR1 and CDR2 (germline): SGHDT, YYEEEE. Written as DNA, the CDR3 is TGTGCCAGCAGCGGCGGGAGGGCCGTTTCCTACGAGCAGTACTTC. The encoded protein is CASSGGRAVSYEQYF. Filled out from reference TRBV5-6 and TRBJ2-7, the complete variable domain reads DAGVTQSPTHLIKTRGQQVTLRCSPKSGHDTVSWYQQALGQGPQFIFQYYEEEERQRGNFPDRFSGHQFPNYSSELNVNALLLGDSALYLCASSGGRAVSYEQYFGPGTRLTVT.

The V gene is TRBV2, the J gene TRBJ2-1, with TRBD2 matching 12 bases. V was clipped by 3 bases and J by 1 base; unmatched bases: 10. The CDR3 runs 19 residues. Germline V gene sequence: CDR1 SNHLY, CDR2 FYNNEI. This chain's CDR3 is CASSELRGLAGSSYNEQFF. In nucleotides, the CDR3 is TGTGCCAGCAGTGAGCTCAGGGGACTAGCGGGTAGTTCCTACAATGAGCAGTTCTTC.

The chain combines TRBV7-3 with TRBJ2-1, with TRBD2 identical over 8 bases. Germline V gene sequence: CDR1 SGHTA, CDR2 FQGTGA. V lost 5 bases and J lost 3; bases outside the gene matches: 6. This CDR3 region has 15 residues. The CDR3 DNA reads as TGTGCCAGCAGCAAGAGGGCGGGAGGCTACAATGAGCAGTTCTTC. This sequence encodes CASSKRAGGYNEQFF.

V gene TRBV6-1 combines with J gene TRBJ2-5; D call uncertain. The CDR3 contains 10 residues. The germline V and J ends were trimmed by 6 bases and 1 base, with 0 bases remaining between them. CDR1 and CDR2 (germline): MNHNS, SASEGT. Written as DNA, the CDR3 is TGTGCCAGCAGCCAAGAGACCCAGTACTTC. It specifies CASSQETQYF.

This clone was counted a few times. CDR3 nucleotides: TGTGCCAGCAGAGCAATCTCTGGAAACACCATATATTTT. This sequence encodes CASRAISGNTIYF. This rearrangement joins TRBV9 to TRBJ1-3; D unresolved. This CDR3 contains 13 residues. Germline V CDR1 and CDR2: SGDLS, YYNGEE. Trimming left V 5 bases short and J 0 bases short, with 6 bases between.

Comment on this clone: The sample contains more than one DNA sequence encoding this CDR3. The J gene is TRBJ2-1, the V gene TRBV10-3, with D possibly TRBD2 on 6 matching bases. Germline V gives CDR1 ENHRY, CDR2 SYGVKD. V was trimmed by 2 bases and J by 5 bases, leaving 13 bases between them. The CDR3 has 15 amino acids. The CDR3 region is CAISEPADYNNEQFF. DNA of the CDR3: TGTGCCATCAGTGAGCCTGCGGACTACAACAATGAGCAGTTCTTC.

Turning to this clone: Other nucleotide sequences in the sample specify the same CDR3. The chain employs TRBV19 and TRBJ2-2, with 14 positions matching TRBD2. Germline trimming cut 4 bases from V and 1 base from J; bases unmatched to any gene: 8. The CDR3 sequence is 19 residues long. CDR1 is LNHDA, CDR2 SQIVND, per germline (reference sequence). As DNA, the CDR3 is TGTGCCAGTAGTACGAGACTAGCGGGAGGGGCGGGGAACACCGGGGAGCTGTTTTTT. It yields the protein CASSTRLAGGAGNTGELFF.

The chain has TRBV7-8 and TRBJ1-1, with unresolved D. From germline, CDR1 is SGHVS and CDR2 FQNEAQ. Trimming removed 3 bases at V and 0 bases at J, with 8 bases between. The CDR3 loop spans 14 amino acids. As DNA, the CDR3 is TGTGCCAGCAGCTTCGGGAACCTGAACACTGAAGCTTTCTTT. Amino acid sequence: CASSFGNLNTEAFF.

The CDR3 region is CASSDSRDPNEKLFF. The CDR3 DNA reads as TGTGCCAGCAGTGATTCGCGGGATCCTAATGAAAAACTGTTTTTT. The gene calls are TRBV6-1 and TRBJ1-4; no clear D gene. V was shortened by 3 bases and J by 3 bases, with 11 bases between the two germline ends. There are 15 residues in the CDR3. Germline CDR1 reads MNHNS; CDR2 reads SASEGT.

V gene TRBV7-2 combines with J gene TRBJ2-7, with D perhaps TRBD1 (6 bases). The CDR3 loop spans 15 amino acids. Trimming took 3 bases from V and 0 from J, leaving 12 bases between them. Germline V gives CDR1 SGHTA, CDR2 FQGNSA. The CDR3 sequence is CASSFAQGTSYEQYF. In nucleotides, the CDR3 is TGTGCCAGCAGCTTTGCGCAGGGGACCTCCTACGAGCAGTACTTC.

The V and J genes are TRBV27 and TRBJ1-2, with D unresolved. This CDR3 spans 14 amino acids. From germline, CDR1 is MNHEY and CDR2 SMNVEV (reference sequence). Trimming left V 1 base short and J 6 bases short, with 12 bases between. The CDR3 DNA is TGTGCCAGCAGTTTATGGGGAGGCCAGGATGGCTACACCTTC. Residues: CASSLWGGQDGYTF.

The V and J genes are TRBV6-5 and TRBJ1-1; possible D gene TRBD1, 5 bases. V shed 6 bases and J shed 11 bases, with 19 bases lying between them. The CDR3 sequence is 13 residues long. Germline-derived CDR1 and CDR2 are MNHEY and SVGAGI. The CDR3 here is CASRLEGQGLAFF. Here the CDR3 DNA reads TGTGCCAGCAGACTAGAGGGGCAGGGTTTGGCTTTCTTT.

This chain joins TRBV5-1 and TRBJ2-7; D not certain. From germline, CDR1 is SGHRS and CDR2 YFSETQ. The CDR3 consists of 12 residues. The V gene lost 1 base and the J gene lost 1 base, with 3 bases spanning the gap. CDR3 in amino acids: CASSLTSYEQYF. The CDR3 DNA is TGCGCCAGCAGCTTGACATCCTACGAGCAGTACTTC.

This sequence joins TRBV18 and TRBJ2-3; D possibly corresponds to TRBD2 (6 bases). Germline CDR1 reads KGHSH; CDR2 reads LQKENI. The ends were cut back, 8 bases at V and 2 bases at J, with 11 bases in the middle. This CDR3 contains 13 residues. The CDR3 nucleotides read TGTGCCAGCAAGGGACTCAACACAGATACGCAGTATTTT. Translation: CASKGLNTDTQYF.

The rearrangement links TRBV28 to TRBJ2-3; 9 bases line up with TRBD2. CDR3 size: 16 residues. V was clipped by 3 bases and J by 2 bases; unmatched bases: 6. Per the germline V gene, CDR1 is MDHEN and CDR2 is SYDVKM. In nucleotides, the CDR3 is TGTGCCAGCAGTTTGGCGGGAGGGCCCCACACAGATACGCAGTATTTT. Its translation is CASSLAGGPHTDTQYF.